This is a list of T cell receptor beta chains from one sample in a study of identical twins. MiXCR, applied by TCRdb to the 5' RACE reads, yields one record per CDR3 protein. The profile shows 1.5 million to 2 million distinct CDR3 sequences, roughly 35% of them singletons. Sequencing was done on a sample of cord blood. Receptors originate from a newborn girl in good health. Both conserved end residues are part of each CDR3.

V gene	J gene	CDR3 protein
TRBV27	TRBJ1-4	CASSPYRQGGGEKLFF
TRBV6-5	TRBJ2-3	CASSYPDRTSTDTQYF
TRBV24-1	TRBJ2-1	CATSDLGTSSYNEQFF
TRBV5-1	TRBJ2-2	CASSSGLAGVYSGELFF
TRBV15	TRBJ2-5	CATRDVRTGTREETQYF
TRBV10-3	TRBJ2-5	CAISVGGPQETQYF
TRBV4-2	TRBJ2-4	CASSQDLAGVENIQYF
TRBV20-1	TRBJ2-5	CSARRETGEETQYF
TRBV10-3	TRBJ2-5	CAISEGDWYQETQYF
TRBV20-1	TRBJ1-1	CSASGRMNTEAFF
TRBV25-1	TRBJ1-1	CASSAPGPNTEAFF
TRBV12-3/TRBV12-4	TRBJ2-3	CASSSPALAGGDTQYF
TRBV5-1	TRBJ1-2	CASSLAYTGANYGYTF
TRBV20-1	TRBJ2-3	CSAGGSPTTDTQYF
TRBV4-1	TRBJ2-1	CASSQPGGAPPFF
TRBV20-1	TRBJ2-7	CSAESYQNYEQYF
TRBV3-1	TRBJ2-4	CASSQGGGVAKNIQYF
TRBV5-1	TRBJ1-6	CASSLVSSVTESNSPLHF
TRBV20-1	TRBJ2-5	CSAILATTETQYF
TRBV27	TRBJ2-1	CASQTPSEQFF
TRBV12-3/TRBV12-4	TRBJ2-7	CASSSSGGQLYEQYF
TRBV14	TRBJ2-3	CASSQRGGASTDTQYF
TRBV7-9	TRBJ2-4	CASSPDRGHAYGQYF
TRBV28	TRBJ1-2	CASSPDRGTGYTF
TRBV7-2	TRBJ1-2	CASSPGHPYGYTF
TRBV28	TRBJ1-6	CASFPGTAYNSPLHF
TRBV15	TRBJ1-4	CATSRVVTVNEKLFF
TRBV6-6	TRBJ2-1	CASSYLAENPYEQFF